This T cell receptor beta chain appears in the sequencing data of a study of beta chain features in type 1 diabetes. Germline V gives CDR1 SGHTA, CDR2 FQGTGA. This CDR3 has 14 amino acids. Losses at the gene ends were 5 bases for V and 1 base for J; bases not matched to a gene: 3. This clone showed up just a few times. Its antigen is as yet unknown. Study-level findings and limits: Type 1 diabetes patients had moderately but significantly shorter TCRB CDR3s in all four CD4+ subsets.

The isolated RNA, all of it, was reverse transcribed, so expressed TCRB transcripts were what got sequenced. The protocol was immunoSEQ multiplex PCR, while the TCRdb copy is restricted to in-frame clones and leaves out a portion. The sample comprises around 360,000 clones, roughly 12% of which are singletons, and around 0.0099% rests with the top ten. The chain combines TRBV7-3 with TRBJ2-3; 7 bases are a match to TRBD2. The TCR was taken from a woman aged 18-29 years with type 1 diabetes. Input material: naive CD4+ T cells from blood. The CDR3 DNA reads as TGTGCCAGCAGCGCCGGACTAGGCACAGATACGCAGTATTTT. This codes for CASSAGLGTDTQYF.